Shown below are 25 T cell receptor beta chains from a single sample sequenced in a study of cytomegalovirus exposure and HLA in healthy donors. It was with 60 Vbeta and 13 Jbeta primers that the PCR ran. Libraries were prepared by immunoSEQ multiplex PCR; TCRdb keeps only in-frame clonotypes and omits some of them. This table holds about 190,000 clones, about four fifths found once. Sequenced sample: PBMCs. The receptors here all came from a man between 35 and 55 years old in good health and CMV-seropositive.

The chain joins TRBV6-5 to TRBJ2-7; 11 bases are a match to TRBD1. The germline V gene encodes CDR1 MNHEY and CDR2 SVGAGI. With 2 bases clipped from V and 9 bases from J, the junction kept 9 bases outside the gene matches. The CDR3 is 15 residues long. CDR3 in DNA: TGTGCCAGCAGTTACGGACCAGGGACAGGGGGGGGGCAGTACTTC. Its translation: CASSYGPGTGGGQYF.

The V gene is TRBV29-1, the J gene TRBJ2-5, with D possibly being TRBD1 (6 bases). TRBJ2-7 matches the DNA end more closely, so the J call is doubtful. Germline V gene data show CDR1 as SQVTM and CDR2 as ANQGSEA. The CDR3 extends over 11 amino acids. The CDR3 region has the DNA TGCAGCGTTGAAAGGGGGAACGAGCAGTACTTC. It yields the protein CSVERGNEQYF.

The CDR3: CASSLDNYNEQFF. The DNA for the CDR3 is TGTGCCAGCAGCTTGGACAATTACAATGAGCAGTTCTTC. This rearrangement joins TRBV11-3 to TRBJ2-1, with a weak D call TRBD1 (5 bases). The germline V and J ends were trimmed by 3 bases and 4 bases, with 7 bases remaining between them. The V gene's germline CDR1 is SGHNT and CDR2 YENEEA. This CDR3 has 13 amino acids.

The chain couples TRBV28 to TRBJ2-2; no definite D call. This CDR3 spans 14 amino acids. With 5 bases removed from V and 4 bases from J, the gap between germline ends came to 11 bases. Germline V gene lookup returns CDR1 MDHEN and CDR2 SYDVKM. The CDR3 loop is CASSVTTSTGELFF. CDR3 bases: TGTGCCAGCAGTGTCACTACTTCCACCGGGGAGCTGTTTTTT.

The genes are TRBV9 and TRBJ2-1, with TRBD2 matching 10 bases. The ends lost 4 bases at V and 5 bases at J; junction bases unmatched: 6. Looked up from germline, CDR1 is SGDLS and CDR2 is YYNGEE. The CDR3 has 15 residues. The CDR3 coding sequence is TGTGCCAGCAGCCTATCTAGCGGGAGACACAATGAGCAGTTCTTC. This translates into CASSLSSGRHNEQFF.

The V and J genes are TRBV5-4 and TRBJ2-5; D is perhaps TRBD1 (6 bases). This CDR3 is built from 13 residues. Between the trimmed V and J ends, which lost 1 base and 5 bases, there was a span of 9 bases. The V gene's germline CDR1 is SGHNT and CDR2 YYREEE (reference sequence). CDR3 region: CASSLWQGETQYF. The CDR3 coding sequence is TGTGCCAGCAGCTTGTGGCAGGGGGAGACCCAGTACTTC.

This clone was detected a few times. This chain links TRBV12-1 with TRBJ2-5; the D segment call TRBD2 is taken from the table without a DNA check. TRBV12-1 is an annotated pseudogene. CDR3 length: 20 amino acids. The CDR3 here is CASSPGLAGPGVRNQETQYF. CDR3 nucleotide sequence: TGTGCCAGCAGCCCGGGACTAGCGGGGCCGGGGGTAAGAAACCAAGAGACCCAGTACTTC.

The CDR3: CASRSSGNRYEQYF. CDR3 bases: TGTGCCAGCAGATCCAGCGGGAATCGGTACGAGCAGTACTTC. The rearrangement uses TRBV28 and TRBJ2-7, with 7 bases matching TRBD2. Germline V CDR1 and CDR2: MDHEN, SYDVKM. After removal of 6 bases from V and 4 bases from J, the junction contained 9 bases not matched to a gene. This CDR3 contains 14 residues.

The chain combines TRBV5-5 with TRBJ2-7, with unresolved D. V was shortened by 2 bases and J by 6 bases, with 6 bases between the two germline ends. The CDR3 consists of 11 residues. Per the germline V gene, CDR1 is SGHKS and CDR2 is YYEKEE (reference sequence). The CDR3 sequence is CASSFSSEQYF. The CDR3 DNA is TGTGCCAGCAGCTTTTCGTCCGAGCAGTACTTC.

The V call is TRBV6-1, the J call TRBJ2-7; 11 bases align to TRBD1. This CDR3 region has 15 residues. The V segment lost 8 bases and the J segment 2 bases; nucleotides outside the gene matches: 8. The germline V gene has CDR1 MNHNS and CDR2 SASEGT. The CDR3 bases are TGTGCCAGCGGGTCCGGGACAGGGGGTCCCTACGAGCAGTACTTC. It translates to CASGSGTGGPYEQYF.

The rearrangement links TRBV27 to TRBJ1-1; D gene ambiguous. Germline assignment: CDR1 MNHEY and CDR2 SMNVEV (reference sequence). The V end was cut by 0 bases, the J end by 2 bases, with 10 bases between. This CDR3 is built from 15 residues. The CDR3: CASSLSSGLNTEAFF. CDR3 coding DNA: TGTGCCAGCAGTTTATCCTCCGGACTAAACACTGAAGCTTTCTTT.

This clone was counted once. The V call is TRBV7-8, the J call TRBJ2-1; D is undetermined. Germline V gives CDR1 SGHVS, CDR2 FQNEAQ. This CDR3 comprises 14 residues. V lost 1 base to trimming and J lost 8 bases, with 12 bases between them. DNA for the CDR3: TGTGCCAGCAGCTTAGGACTGTCGGGTCATGAGCAGTTCTTC. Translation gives CASSLGLSGHEQFF.

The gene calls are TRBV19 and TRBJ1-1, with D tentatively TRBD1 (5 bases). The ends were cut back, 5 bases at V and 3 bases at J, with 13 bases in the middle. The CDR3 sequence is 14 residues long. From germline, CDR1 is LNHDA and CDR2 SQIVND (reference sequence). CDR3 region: CASSSYGGHTEAFF. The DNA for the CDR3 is TGTGCCAGTAGTTCCTACGGGGGACACACTGAAGCTTTCTTT.

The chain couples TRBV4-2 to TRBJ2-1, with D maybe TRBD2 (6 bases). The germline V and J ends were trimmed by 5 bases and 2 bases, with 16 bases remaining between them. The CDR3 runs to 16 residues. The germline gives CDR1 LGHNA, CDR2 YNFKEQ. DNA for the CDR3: TGTGCCAGCAGCAAGGAGGGTAGCGTTACCTACAATGAGCAGTTCTTC. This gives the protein CASSKEGSVTYNEQFF.

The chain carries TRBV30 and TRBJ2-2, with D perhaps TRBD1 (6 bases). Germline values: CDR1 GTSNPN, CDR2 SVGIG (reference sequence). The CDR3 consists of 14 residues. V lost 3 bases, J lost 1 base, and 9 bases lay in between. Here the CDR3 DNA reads TGTGCCTGGAGGAACAGGGAGAACACCGGGGAGCTGTTTTTT. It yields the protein CAWRNRENTGELFF.

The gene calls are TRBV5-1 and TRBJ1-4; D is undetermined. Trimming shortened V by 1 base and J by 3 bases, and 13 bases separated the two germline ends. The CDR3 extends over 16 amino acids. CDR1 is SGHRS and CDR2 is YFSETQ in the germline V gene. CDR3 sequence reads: CASSLSGVPANEKLFF. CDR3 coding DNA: TGCGCCAGCAGCTTGTCCGGGGTTCCTGCTAATGAAAAACTGTTTTTT.

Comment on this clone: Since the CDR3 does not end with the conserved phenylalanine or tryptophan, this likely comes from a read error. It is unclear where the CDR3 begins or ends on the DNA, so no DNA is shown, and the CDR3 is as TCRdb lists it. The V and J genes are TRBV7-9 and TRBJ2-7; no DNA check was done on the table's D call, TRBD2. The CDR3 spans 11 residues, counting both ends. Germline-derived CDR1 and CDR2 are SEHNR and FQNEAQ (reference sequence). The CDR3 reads CASSLSREGRL.

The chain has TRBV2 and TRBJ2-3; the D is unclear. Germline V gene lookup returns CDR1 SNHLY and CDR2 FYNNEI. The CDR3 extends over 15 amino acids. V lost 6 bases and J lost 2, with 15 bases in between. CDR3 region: CASSLGAPSTDTQYF. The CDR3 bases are TGTGCCAGCAGCCTAGGAGCTCCTTCCACAGATACGCAGTATTTT. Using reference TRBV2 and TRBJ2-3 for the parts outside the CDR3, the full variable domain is EPEVTQTPSHQVTQMGQEVILRCVPISNHLYFYWYRQILGQKVEFLVSFYNNEISEKSEIFDDQFSVERPDGSNFTLKIRSTKLEDSAMYFCASSLGAPSTDTQYFGPGTRLTVL.

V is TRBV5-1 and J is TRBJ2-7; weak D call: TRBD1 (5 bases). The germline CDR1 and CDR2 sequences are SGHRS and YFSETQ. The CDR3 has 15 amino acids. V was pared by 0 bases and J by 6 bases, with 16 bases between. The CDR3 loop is CASSLAPDNSPEQYF. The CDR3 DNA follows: TGCGCCAGCAGCTTGGCCCCGGACAACAGTCCCGAGCAGTACTTC.

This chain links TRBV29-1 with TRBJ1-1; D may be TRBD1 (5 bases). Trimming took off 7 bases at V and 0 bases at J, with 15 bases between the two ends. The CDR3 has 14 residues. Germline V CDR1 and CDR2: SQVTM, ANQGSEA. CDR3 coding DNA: TGCAGCGCCAGGTTGAAGGGGATGAACACTGAAGCTTTCTTT. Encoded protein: CSARLKGMNTEAFF.

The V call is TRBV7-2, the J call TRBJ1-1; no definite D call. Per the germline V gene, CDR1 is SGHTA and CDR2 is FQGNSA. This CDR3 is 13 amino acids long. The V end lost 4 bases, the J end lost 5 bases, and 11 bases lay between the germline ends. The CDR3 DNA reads TGTGCCAGCAGCTCAATCCCTGAGACTGAAGCTTTCTTT. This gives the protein CASSSIPETEAFF.

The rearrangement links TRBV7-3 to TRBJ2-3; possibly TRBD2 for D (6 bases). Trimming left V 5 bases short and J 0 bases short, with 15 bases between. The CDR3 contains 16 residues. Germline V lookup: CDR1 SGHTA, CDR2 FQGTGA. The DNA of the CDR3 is TGTGCCAGCAGCCAAATTGCTGGGGGGAGCACAGATACGCAGTATTTT. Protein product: CASSQIAGGSTDTQYF.

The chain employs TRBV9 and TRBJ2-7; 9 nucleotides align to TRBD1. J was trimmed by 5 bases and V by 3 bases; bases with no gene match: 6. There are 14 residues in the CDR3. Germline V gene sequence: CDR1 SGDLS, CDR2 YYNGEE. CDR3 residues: CASSEEGQGHEQYF. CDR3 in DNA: TGTGCCAGCAGCGAGGAGGGACAGGGCCACGAGCAGTACTTC.

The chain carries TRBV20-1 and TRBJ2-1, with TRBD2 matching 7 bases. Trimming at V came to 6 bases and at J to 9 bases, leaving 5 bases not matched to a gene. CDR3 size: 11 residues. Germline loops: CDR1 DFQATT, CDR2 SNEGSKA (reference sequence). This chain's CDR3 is CSATRTSEQFF. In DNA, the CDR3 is TGCAGTGCCACACGGACTAGTGAGCAGTTCTTC.

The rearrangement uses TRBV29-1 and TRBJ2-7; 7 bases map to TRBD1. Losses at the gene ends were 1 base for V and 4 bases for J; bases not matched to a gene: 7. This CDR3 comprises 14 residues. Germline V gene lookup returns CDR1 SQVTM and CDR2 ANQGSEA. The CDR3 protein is CSVEVRAGGYEQYF. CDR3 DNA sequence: TGCAGCGTTGAAGTGCGGGCAGGGGGTTACGAGCAGTACTTC.